One and the same sample provided the 12 T cell receptor beta chains below, sequenced in a study of glioma-infiltrating T cells. Amplification of TCR alpha and beta CDR3 regions from RNA used iRepertoire nested multiplex PCR. TCRdb reprocessed the multiplex PCR reads with MiXCR, giving one entry per CDR3 protein. This table has about 190,000 distinct CDR3 sequences, 32% appearing once. The sequencing input was glioma tissue, nonneoplastic brain tissue, or PBMCs (not recorded which). These receptors all come from a human donor with low-grade glioma or glioblastoma, undergoing nonglioma brain surgery, or in good health (not recorded which).

This clonotype appeared many times. The V gene is TRBV3-1, the J gene TRBJ2-7; the D is unclear. CDR3 length: 14 amino acids. Trimming left V 1 base short and J 4 bases short, with 11 bases between. Germline CDR1 is LGHDT and CDR2 is YNNKEL (reference sequence). CDR3 nucleotide sequence: TGTGCCAGCAGCCAAGTTCCGCAGCAATACGAGCAGTACTTC. It translates to CASSQVPQQYEQYF.

CDR3 region: CASSEGLAQETQYF. CDR3 sequence (DNA): TGTGCCAGCAGCGAGGGACTAGCGCAAGAGACCCAGTACTTC. This rearrangement joins TRBV11-1 to TRBJ2-5; 10 bases map to TRBD2. V shed 5 bases, J shed 2 bases, and the junction held 2 bases outside the gene matches. Germline V gives CDR1 SGHAT, CDR2 FQDESV (reference sequence). The CDR3 has 14 amino acids.

V gene TRBV4-2 combines with J gene TRBJ2-5; 10 bases are a match to TRBD1. This CDR3 is 16 amino acids long. Germline V gene sequence: CDR1 LGHNA, CDR2 YNFKEQ. V gave up 0 bases and J gave up 7 bases; unmatched junction bases: 8. In DNA form, the CDR3 reads TGTGCCAGCAGCCAAGAACCGGGACAGGGGATGGGGACCCAGTACTTC. Protein: CASSQEPGQGMGTQYF.

The chain carries TRBV6-2 or TRBV6-3 and TRBJ2-1; 9 nucleotides line up with TRBD2. The V gene end was trimmed by 6 bases and the J gene end by 5 bases; junction bases not matched to a gene: 5. The CDR3 is made up of 14 amino acids. Germline V CDR1 and CDR2: MNHEY, SVGEGT. Here the CDR3 DNA reads TGTGCCAGCAGACTAGCGGGCCCCAACAATGAGCAGTTCTTC. Protein: CASRLAGPNNEQFF.

The table lists this clonotype with a few counts. The CDR3 loop reads CAIRDSGLQYF. The DNA of the CDR3 is TGTGCCATCAGGGACTCGGGTTTGCAGTACTTC. The chain carries TRBV10-3 and TRBJ2-7, with D possibly TRBD2 on 5 matching bases. The CDR3 spans 11 residues. The V gene lost 6 bases and the J gene lost 9 bases, with 12 bases spanning the gap. In germline, CDR1 is ENHRY, CDR2 SYGVKD.

Many counts were recorded for this clonotype. The chain couples TRBV6-1 to TRBJ2-5; TRBD1 matches 8 bases. Germline loops: CDR1 MNHNS, CDR2 SASEGT. The CDR3 spans 15 residues. J lost 5 bases, V lost 5 bases, and 10 bases had no gene match. For the CDR3, the DNA is TGTGCCAGCAGTCGACAGGGGATTCAAATGGAGACCCAGTACTTC. It encodes CASSRQGIQMETQYF.

About this clonotype itself: This may be a read error: a much more frequent sequence differs by one nucleotide. The chain uses TRBV4-2 and TRBJ2-3; the D gene is possibly TRBD1 (6 bases). The CDR3 consists of 17 residues. Per germline, CDR1 LGHNA and CDR2 YNFKEQ. CDR3 sequence reads: CASNQAIDRTGADTQYF. CDR3 nucleotides: TGTGCCAGCAACCAAGCAATCGACAGGACCGGGGCAGATACGCAGTATTTT.

This clonotype was found many times. This chain connects TRBV20-1 to TRBJ2-1, with D perhaps TRBD2 (6 bases). The germline V and J ends were trimmed by 4 bases and 9 bases, with 19 bases remaining between them. The CDR3 totals 14 residues. Germline-derived CDR1 and CDR2 are DFQATT and SNEGSKA (reference sequence). CDR3 protein: CSATDGSLSTEQFF. The CDR3 DNA reads TGCAGTGCTACAGACGGGAGCCTCTCCACTGAGCAGTTCTTC.

Ten or more counts support this clonotype. The gene calls are TRBV4-1 and TRBJ2-7; D ambiguous. V dropped 4 bases and J dropped 3 bases, with 19 bases sitting between them. Germline V gives CDR1 MGHRA, CDR2 YSYEKL. The CDR3 covers 16 residues. DNA for the CDR3: TGCGCCAGCAGCCGATCGGGCTATAAGAAGGGCTACGAGCAGTACTTC. It specifies CASSRSGYKKGYEQYF.

Written as DNA, the CDR3 is TGCAGTGCTAGAGGGGTCTCTGTGAGCGGGTCCTACGAGCAGTACTTC. Translating gives CSARGVSVSGSYEQYF. J is TRBJ2-7 and V is TRBV20-1, with a weak D call TRBD2 (6 bases). CDR1 and CDR2 (germline): DFQATT, SNEGSKA (reference sequence). With 1 base removed from V and 1 base from J, the gap between germline ends came to 17 bases. The CDR3 covers 16 residues.

This clonotype was counted at least ten times. The gene calls are TRBV5-1 and TRBJ2-3; 7 bases line up with TRBD2. With 3 bases clipped from V and 2 bases from J, the junction kept 3 bases outside the gene matches. Germline-derived CDR1 and CDR2 are SGHRS and YFSETQ. The CDR3 has 14 residues. CDR3 region: CASSWSGATDTQYF. The CDR3 DNA reads TGCGCCAGCAGCTGGAGCGGGGCCACAGATACGCAGTATTTT.

In the case of this clonotype: Since a much larger clone is just one base distant, this may be a read error. The chain employs TRBV10-3 and TRBJ2-3; D is unresolved. The germline V gene encodes CDR1 ENHRY and CDR2 SYGVKD. The CDR3 contains 11 residues. This CDR3 reads CAIRELGTQYF. Written as DNA, the CDR3 is TGTGCCATCAGAGAGTTGGGTACGCAGTATTTT.